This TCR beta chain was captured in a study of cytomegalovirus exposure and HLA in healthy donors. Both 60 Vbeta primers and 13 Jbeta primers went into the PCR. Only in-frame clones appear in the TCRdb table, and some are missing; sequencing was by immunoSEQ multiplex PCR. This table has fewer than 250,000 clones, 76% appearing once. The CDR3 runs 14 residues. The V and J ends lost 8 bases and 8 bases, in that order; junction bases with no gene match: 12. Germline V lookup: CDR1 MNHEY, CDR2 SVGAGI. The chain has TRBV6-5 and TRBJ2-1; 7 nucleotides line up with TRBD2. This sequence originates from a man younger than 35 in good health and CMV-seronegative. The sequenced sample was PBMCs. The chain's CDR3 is CASVGREWGHEQFF. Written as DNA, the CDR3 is TGTGCCAGCGTTGGGCGGGAGTGGGGACATGAGCAGTTCTTC.